Presented here are 2 T cell receptor beta chains from one specimen sequenced in a study of T-cell reconstitution after alpha-beta-depleted transplantation in children. Unique molecular identifiers were incorporated during preparation of the TCRbeta library. TCRdb itself ran the PCR reads through MiXCR, one entry per CDR3 protein. The sample holds around 500,000 distinct CDR3 sequences, approximately 12% seen once. The sample consisted of PBMCs from the stem cell graft donor, taken from the stem cell graft. These receptor sequences come from a human donor who donated a stem cell graft to a child with combined immunodeficiency.

This CDR3 reads CASSFGLAGETGELFF. The CDR3, as DNA: TGTGCCAGCAGTTTCGGACTAGCGGGGGAGACCGGGGAGCTGTTTTTT. The chain uses TRBV28 and TRBJ2-2; 13 nucleotides agree with TRBD2. CDR3 size: 16 residues. Germline values: CDR1 MDHEN, CDR2 SYDVKM. The V segment lost 3 bases and the J segment 5 bases; nucleotides outside the gene matches: 3.

This clonotype has a handful of counts. V and J are TRBV29-1 and TRBJ2-1, with 13 nucleotides matching TRBD2. J lost 5 bases, V lost 5 bases, and 12 bases had no gene match. The CDR3 spans 17 residues. The V gene's germline CDR1 is SQVTM and CDR2 ANQGSEA. The chain's CDR3 is CSVTTSGGYPANNEQFF. The DNA of the CDR3 is TGCAGCGTTACGACTAGCGGGGGGTATCCCGCGAACAATGAGCAGTTCTTC.